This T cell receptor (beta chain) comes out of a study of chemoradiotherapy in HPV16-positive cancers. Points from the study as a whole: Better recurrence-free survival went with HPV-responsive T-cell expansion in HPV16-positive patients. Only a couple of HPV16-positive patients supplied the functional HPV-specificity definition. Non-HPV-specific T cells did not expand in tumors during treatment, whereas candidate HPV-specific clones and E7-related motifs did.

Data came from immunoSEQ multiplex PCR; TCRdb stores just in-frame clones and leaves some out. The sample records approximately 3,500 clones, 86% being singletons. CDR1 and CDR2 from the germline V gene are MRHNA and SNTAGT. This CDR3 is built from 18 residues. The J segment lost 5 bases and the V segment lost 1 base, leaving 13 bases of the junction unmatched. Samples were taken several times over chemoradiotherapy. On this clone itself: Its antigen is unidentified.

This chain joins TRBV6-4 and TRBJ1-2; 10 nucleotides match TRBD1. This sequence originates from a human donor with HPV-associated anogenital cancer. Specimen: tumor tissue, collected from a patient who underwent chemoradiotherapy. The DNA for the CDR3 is TGTGCCAGCAGTGACTTCCGACAGGGGGCGCGACTTTTATATGGCTACACCTTC. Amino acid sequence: CASSDFRQGARLLYGYTF.